A single sample is the source of the 32 T cell receptor beta chains below, sequenced in a study of OX40 agonist ivuxolimab in advanced cancers. The library was obtained by the immunoSEQ multiplex PCR assay. Imported from immuneACCESS, the table was reduced by TCRdb to in-frame sequences with V and J called. These copies leave out some clones; in studies compared against another copy, an unresolved V gene accounts for under half, and the cause of the remainder is not known. The sample table records 65,000 to 95,000 clones; roughly nine tenths of these occur just once. The top ten clonotypes cover about 0.2% of the sample. Here the sequenced sample was CD4+ or CD8+ T cells sorted from blood, taken in a trial of the OX40 agonist ivuxolimab. These receptors were obtained from an adult with an advanced solid tumor such as melanoma, head and neck, liver or kidney cancer.

This chain connects TRBV19 to TRBJ1-1; possible D gene TRBD1, 5 bases. Germline V gene data show CDR1 as LNHDA and CDR2 as SQIVND (reference sequence). The CDR3 runs 15 residues. Trimming cost V 1 base and J 1 base, with 10 bases left between them. The CDR3 nucleotides are TGTGCCAGTAGTATAGGAGGCCAGGGGAACACTGAAGCTTTCTTT. This sequence encodes CASSIGGQGNTEAFF.

V gene TRBV7-8 combines with J gene TRBJ2-7; 9 bases are a match to TRBD1. V dropped 5 bases and J dropped 2; count of bases not matched to a gene: 4. There are 14 residues in the CDR3. CDR1 and CDR2 from the germline V gene are SGHVS and FQNEAQ. The chain's CDR3 is CASSPRQGAYEQYF. The CDR3 region has the DNA TGTGCCAGCAGCCCTAGACAGGGGGCCTACGAGCAGTACTTC.

The chain joins TRBV5-4 to TRBJ2-5; D might be TRBD1 (6 bases). From germline, CDR1 is SGHNT and CDR2 YYREEE (reference sequence). The V end lost 4 bases, the J end lost 2 bases, and 18 bases lay between the germline ends. This CDR3 contains 16 residues. The CDR3 DNA follows: TGTGCCAGCAGCCCATGGGGGCCCTGGCAGCAAGAGACCCAGTACTTC. It specifies CASSPWGPWQQETQYF.

This chain uses TRBV5-8 with TRBJ1-1; no clear D gene. Germline CDR1 is SGHTS and CDR2 is YDEGEE. The CDR3 is 12 amino acids. V was clipped by 1 base and J by 6 bases, with 7 bases between them. In DNA form, the CDR3 reads TGTGCCAGCAGCTTGATTAGTTCTGAAGCTTTCTTT. This gives the protein CASSLISSEAFF.

This chain joins TRBV19 and TRBJ1-2, with D perhaps TRBD1 (5 bases). The V gene's germline CDR1 is LNHDA and CDR2 SQIVND (reference sequence). The CDR3 extends over 16 amino acids. V was trimmed by 9 bases and J by 5 bases, leaving 25 bases between them. CDR3 region: CASASRPGPTGYGYTF. DNA for the CDR3: TGTGCCAGCGCCTCACGCCCGGGACCCACGGGATATGGCTACACCTTC.

The chain uses TRBV5-4 and TRBJ2-7, with 7 nucleotides matching TRBD2. Germline trimming cut 4 bases from V and 2 bases from J; bases unmatched to any gene: 6. The CDR3 length is 14 residues. Germline CDR1 and CDR2: SGHNT and YYREEE (reference sequence). CDR3 region: CASSRERGTYEQYF. The CDR3 DNA is TGTGCCAGCAGCCGGGAGCGGGGCACCTACGAGCAGTACTTC.

The genes are TRBV27 and TRBJ1-1; D uncertain. Germline V lookup: CDR1 MNHEY, CDR2 SMNVEV (reference sequence). V lost 5 bases, J lost 3 bases, and 10 bases lay in between. The CDR3 is 13 residues long. In nucleotides, the CDR3 is TGTGCCAGCAGTGCCCTCGGGGACACTGAAGCTTTCTTT. Its protein is CASSALGDTEAFF.

The CDR3 DNA sequence: TGTGCCAGCAGCTCTGGGGGCCGTCAGCCCCAGCATTTT. As protein: CASSSGGRQPQHF. The chain employs TRBV7-9 and TRBJ1-5; weak D call: TRBD1 (6 bases). The CDR3 loop spans 13 amino acids. Per the germline V gene, CDR1 is SEHNR and CDR2 is FQNEAQ (reference sequence). Between the trimmed V and J ends, which lost 4 bases and 6 bases, there was a span of 10 bases.

The chain couples TRBV15 to TRBJ1-2, with unresolved D. Trimming left V 1 base short and J 4 bases short, with 16 bases between. Germline V gene data show CDR1 as LNHNV and CDR2 as YYDKDF (reference sequence). The CDR3 covers 16 residues. CDR3 in amino acids: CATSRGSHTAIYGYTF. The DNA of the CDR3 is TGTGCCACCAGCAGAGGGTCCCATACAGCTATCTATGGCTACACCTTC.

V gene TRBV10-3 combines with J gene TRBJ2-7, with D tentatively TRBD2 (5 bases). In germline, CDR1 is ENHRY, CDR2 SYGVKD. There are 14 residues in the CDR3. The germline V and J ends were trimmed by 6 bases and 2 bases, with 14 bases remaining between them. CDR3 residues: CAISRGAGPYEQYF. The DNA of the CDR3 is TGTGCCATCAGCCGGGGTGCGGGCCCCTACGAGCAGTACTTC.

This sequence joins TRBV6-6 and TRBJ2-2, with D unclear. Germline CDR1 is MNHNY and CDR2 is SVGAGI (reference sequence). The V end lost 4 bases, the J end lost 0 bases, and 6 bases lay between the germline ends. This CDR3 spans 14 amino acids. The CDR3 DNA is TGTGCCAGCAGTTCGCAAGCGAACACCGGGGAGCTGTTTTTT. This sequence encodes CASSSQANTGELFF.

The genes are TRBV6-5 and TRBJ1-2, with TRBD1 identical over 7 bases. The V segment lost 6 bases and the J segment 8 bases; nucleotides outside the gene matches: 12. The germline gives CDR1 MNHEY, CDR2 SVGAGI. There are 14 residues in the CDR3. The CDR3 loop reads CASRAEGAGRGYTF. The CDR3 region has the DNA TGTGCCAGCAGGGCGGAGGGGGCAGGGAGAGGCTACACCTTC.

The V gene is TRBV4-1, the J gene TRBJ2-7; TRBD1 matches 8 bases. CDR1 is MGHRA and CDR2 is YSYEKL in the germline V gene. J lost 6 bases, V lost 1 base, and 8 bases had no gene match. The CDR3 has 15 residues. The CDR3 spells CASSQADRDLGEQYF. In DNA, the CDR3 is TGCGCCAGCAGCCAAGCGGACAGGGACCTGGGCGAGCAGTACTTC.

The CDR3 protein is CASSVMGTSGNTIYF. The CDR3 DNA follows: TGTGCCAGCAGCGTCATGGGGACCTCTGGAAACACCATATATTTT. The chain has TRBV9 and TRBJ1-3; weak D call: TRBD1 (5 bases). Germline-derived CDR1 and CDR2 are SGDLS and YYNGEE. V lost 2 bases, J lost 0 bases, and 9 bases lay in between. This CDR3 contains 15 residues.

The gene calls are TRBV25-1 and TRBJ2-1; a weak D match, TRBD1 (5 bases). The ends were cut back, 4 bases at V and 3 bases at J, with 10 bases in the middle. Germline CDR1 is MGHDK and CDR2 is SYGVNS. CDR3 size: 14 residues. CDR3 nucleotides: TGTGCCAGCAGTGGGCAAGGGGACTACAATGAGCAGTTCTTC. Translation gives CASSGQGDYNEQFF.

This chain joins TRBV5-8 and TRBJ2-5; either TRBD1 or TRBD2 may supply D (5 bases each). In germline, CDR1 is SGHTS, CDR2 YDEGEE. This CDR3 has 14 amino acids. V lost 5 bases and J 4 bases, leaving 15 bases between the germline ends. CDR3: CASSRDPGRETQYF. The DNA of the CDR3 is TGTGCCAGCAGTCGGGACCCGGGGAGAGAGACCCAGTACTTC.

CDR3 residues: CASSQKKTPGPTGGYTF. Here the CDR3 DNA reads TGTGCCAGCAGCCAAAAAAAAACCCCCGGGCCCACTGGTGGCTACACCTTC. The genes are TRBV14 and TRBJ1-2; no firm D call. The germline CDR1 and CDR2 sequences are SGHDN and FVKESK. V gave up 2 bases and J gave up 7 bases, with 23 bases separating them. The length of the CDR3 is 17 residues.

This chain connects TRBV5-1 to TRBJ2-5; D unclear. The J call may be faulty, since TRBJ2-7 better matches the DNA end. Per the germline V gene, CDR1 is SGHRS and CDR2 is YFSETQ. The CDR3 runs to 14 residues. CDR3: CASSLAGAPYEQYF. CDR3 nucleotide sequence: TGCGCCAGCAGCTTGGCGGGTGCACCCTACGAGCAGTACTTC.

V and J are TRBV9 and TRBJ2-5; the D gene could be TRBD1 or TRBD2 (5 bases each). Trimming took off 0 bases at V and 2 bases at J, with 17 bases between the two ends. The CDR3 contains 17 residues. CDR1 SGDLS and CDR2 YYNGEE come from the germline V gene. CDR3 region: CASSVGGTISAQETQYF. The CDR3 nucleotides are TGTGCCAGCAGCGTAGGGGGGACGATAAGCGCGCAAGAGACCCAGTACTTC.

The rearrangement uses TRBV18 and TRBJ2-5; the match to TRBD2 covers 7 bases. CDR3 length equals 16 residues. Germline V gene lookup returns CDR1 KGHSH and CDR2 LQKENI. Losses at the gene ends were 2 bases for V and 5 bases for J; bases not matched to a gene: 11. DNA of the CDR3: TGTGCCAGCTCACCAGGATCGAGGGGAGGGTCGGAGACCCAGTACTTC. It translates to CASSPGSRGGSETQYF.

The sample holds a few counts of this clone. This chain connects TRBV19 to TRBJ2-1, with 12 positions matching TRBD2. J lost 8 bases, V lost 6 bases, and 8 bases had no gene match. Germline values: CDR1 LNHDA, CDR2 SQIVND (reference sequence). CDR3 length equals 15 residues. The CDR3 coding sequence is TGTGCCAGTAGCCAGACTAGCGGGGGCCGGGATGAGCAGTTCTTC. Amino acids: CASSQTSGGRDEQFF.

The rearrangement uses TRBV10-1 and TRBJ2-1, with 9 positions matching TRBD2. The CDR3 has 18 amino acids. Germline CDR1 is WNHNN and CDR2 is SYGVQD (reference sequence). Losses at the gene ends were 7 bases for V and 0 bases for J; bases not matched to a gene: 13. The CDR3 is CASIRPREGLNSYNEQFF. The CDR3 region has the DNA TGCGCCAGCATCCGGCCGCGGGAGGGCCTAAACTCCTACAATGAGCAGTTCTTC.

V is TRBV5-1 and J is TRBJ2-6; TRBD1 agrees at 10 bases. Trimming removed 3 bases from V and 1 base from J; junction bases left unmatched: 4. This CDR3 has 17 residues. The germline V gene has CDR1 SGHRS and CDR2 YFSETQ. The CDR3 region is CASSSGQGTSGANVLTF. CDR3 coding DNA: TGCGCCAGCAGCTCGGGACAGGGGACTTCTGGGGCCAACGTCCTGACTTTC.

The J gene is TRBJ1-3, the V gene TRBV9; 7 bases map to TRBD1. Germline lookup yields CDR1 SGDLS and CDR2 YYNGEE. The J segment lost 0 bases and the V segment lost 4 bases, leaving 10 bases of the junction unmatched. The CDR3 is made up of 17 amino acids. The CDR3, as DNA: TGTGCCAGCAGCTTATCCGGGACAGCTTACTCTGGAAACACCATATATTTT. It translates to CASSLSGTAYSGNTIYF.

This clone was found once. The gene calls are TRBV7-2 and TRBJ2-7, with 9 positions matching TRBD1. J was trimmed by 2 bases and V by 1 base; bases with no gene match: 3. Germline assignment: CDR1 SGHTA and CDR2 FQGNSA. This CDR3 has 15 amino acids. The CDR3 reads CASSLGGQGTYEQYF. As DNA, the CDR3 is TGTGCCAGCAGCTTAGGGGGACAGGGAACCTACGAGCAGTACTTC.

The chain combines TRBV6-6 with TRBJ2-3, with D possibly being TRBD1 (5 bases). V was pared by 6 bases and J by 3 bases, with 16 bases between. Per the germline V gene, CDR1 is MNHNY and CDR2 is SVGAGI (reference sequence). The CDR3 has 15 amino acids. This CDR3 is CASSLTVQGTDTQYF. The CDR3 bases are TGTGCCAGCAGCCTTACGGTCCAGGGAACAGATACGCAGTATTTT.

A few counts support this clone. The rearrangement uses TRBV19 and TRBJ1-5, with TRBD1 identical over 9 bases. Germline values: CDR1 LNHDA, CDR2 SQIVND (reference sequence). Trimming cost V 5 bases and J 5 bases; bases outside gene matches: 7. This CDR3 has 15 residues. The CDR3 sequence is CASSRTGDGYQPQHF. CDR3 nucleotide sequence: TGTGCCAGTAGTCGGACAGGGGATGGGTATCAGCCCCAGCATTTT.

The chain is built from TRBV19 and TRBJ1-5; a possible D gene is TRBD1 (5 bases). CDR1 is LNHDA, CDR2 SQIVND, per germline (reference sequence). V dropped 9 bases and J dropped 2 bases, with 8 bases sitting between them. The length of the CDR3 is 12 residues. In nucleotides, the CDR3 is TGTGCCAGCAGGGACGGCAATCAGCCCCAGCATTTT. Translation: CASRDGNQPQHF.

V gene TRBV5-4 combines with J gene TRBJ1-4; perhaps TRBD1 as D (5 bases). This CDR3 is built from 13 residues. Per the germline V gene, CDR1 is SGHNT and CDR2 is YYREEE (reference sequence). With 3 bases removed from V and 4 bases from J, the gap between germline ends came to 7 bases. CDR3 DNA sequence: TGTGCCAGCAGCTGGGGCCTTAATGAAAAACTGTTTTTT. Encoded protein: CASSWGLNEKLFF.

The rearrangement uses TRBV7-2 and TRBJ1-2; D is undetermined. V shed 2 bases and J shed 6 bases, with 19 bases lying between them. Per germline, CDR1 SGHTA and CDR2 FQGNSA. The CDR3 spans 16 residues. The CDR3 region is CASSLFASSPGDGYTF. CDR3 sequence (DNA): TGTGCCAGCAGCTTATTTGCCTCGTCCCCCGGGGATGGCTACACCTTC.

The J gene is TRBJ2-3, the V gene TRBV5-1; TRBD1 matches at 8 bases. V lost 4 bases and J lost 5; bases outside the gene matches: 6. The CDR3 consists of 14 residues. CDR1 is SGHRS and CDR2 is YFSETQ in the germline V gene. DNA of the CDR3: TGCGCCAGCAGCCCGGGACAGGTAGTAGATACGCAGTATTTT. It yields the protein CASSPGQVVDTQYF.

This rearrangement joins TRBV10-2 to TRBJ1-2; TRBD1 aligns across 7 bases. Germline V gene lookup returns CDR1 WSHSY and CDR2 SAAADI. This CDR3 is built from 14 residues. V was clipped by 4 bases and J by 2 bases; unmatched bases: 4. The CDR3 loop reads CASSVQGGNYGYTF. For the CDR3, the DNA is TGCGCCAGCAGTGTGCAGGGGGGGAACTATGGCTACACCTTC.